The clone carrying this TCR beta chain was picked up a small number of times. Its antigen remains unidentified. This entry is derived from a study of T cell responses to AZD1222 COVID-19 vaccine. Study-wide findings and caveats: Spike-wide vaccine-associated CD4 TCRs dominated at 160-218 and 743-854.

Generated by immunoSEQ multiplex PCR, the TCRdb table keeps only in-frame clones and is missing some. The data hold 150,000 to 200,000 clones, with more than 90% observed a single time. Trimming pared 5 bases from V and 6 bases from J, leaving 19 bases between. The CDR3 is made up of 15 amino acids. Germline V gene lookup returns CDR1 SGHVS and CDR2 FNYEAQ. This clonotype was obtained from an adult who received the MenACWY meningococcal vaccine as a control. Sequenced here: peripheral blood, sampled 28 days after the second dose of the MenACWY control vaccine. This sequence joins TRBV7-6 and TRBJ1-1, with a possible D match to TRBD1 (6 bases). The CDR3 sequence: CASSPYVRGGAEAFF. In DNA form, the CDR3 reads TGTGCCAGCAGCCCCTACGTCAGGGGAGGCGCTGAAGCTTTCTTT. The entire variable domain, with the rest obtained from reference TRBV7-6 and TRBJ1-1, is as follows: GAGVSQSPRYKVTKRGQDVALRCDPISGHVSLYWYRQALGQGPEFLTYFNYEAQQDKSGLPNDRFSAERPEGSISTLTIQRTEQRDSAMYRCASSPYVRGGAEAFFGQGTRLTVV.